This T cell receptor (beta chain) was sequenced during a study of blood T cell repertoires in COVID-19. Generated by immunoSEQ multiplex PCR, the TCRdb table keeps only in-frame clones and is missing some. Here the sample spans fewer than 350,000 clones, approximately 86% being singletons. Deletions cut 2 bases from V and 0 bases from J, with 13 bases between. CDR1 is MNHEY, CDR2 SMNVEV, per germline (reference sequence). The CDR3 has 17 residues. The sequenced material came from peripheral blood. The gene calls are TRBV27 and TRBJ2-2; no clear D. This TCR was recovered from a woman in her 70s with COVID-19, enrolled during active disease. The CDR3 DNA reads TGTGCCAGCAGTTTAAACATGGGCTTGGCGAACACCGGGGAGCTGTTTTTT. Protein product: CASSLNMGLANTGELFF.